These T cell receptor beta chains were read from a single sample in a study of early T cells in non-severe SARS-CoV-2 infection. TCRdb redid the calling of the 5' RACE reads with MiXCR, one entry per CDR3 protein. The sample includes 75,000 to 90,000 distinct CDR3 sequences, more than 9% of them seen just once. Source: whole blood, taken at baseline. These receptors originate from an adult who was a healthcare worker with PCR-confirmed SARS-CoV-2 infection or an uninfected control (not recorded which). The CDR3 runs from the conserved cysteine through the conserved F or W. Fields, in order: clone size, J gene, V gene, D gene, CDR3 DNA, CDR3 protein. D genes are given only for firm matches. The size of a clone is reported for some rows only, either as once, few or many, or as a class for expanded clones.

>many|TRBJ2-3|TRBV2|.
TGTGCCAGCAGTGAAGCGGGGGGGCTAGATACGCAGTATTTT
CASSEAGGLDTQYF
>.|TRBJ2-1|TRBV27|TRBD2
TGTGCCAGCGGACTAACAACTAGCGTAAATGAGCAGTTCTTC
CASGLTTSVNEQFF
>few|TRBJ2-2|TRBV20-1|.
TGCAGTGCTAGACCACCTCCTGGGGAAGGCGGCACCGGGGAGCTGTTTTTT
CSARPPPGEGGTGELFF
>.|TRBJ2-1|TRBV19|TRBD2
TGTGCCAGTAGTCTGGGCGGGAGTTTCGATGAGCAGTTCTTC
CASSLGGSFDEQFF
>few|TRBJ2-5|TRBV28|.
TGTGCCAGTAGGGTGGGACGGCAAGAGACCCAGTACTTC
CASRVGRQETQYF
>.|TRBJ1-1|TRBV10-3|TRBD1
TGTGCCATTCGTCCCGGGACAGGGGCGGACACTGAAGCTTTCTTT
CAIRPGTGADTEAFF
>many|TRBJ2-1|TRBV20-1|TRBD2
TGCAGCGGCCGGCGGGAGGGCCTAGGTGAGCAGTTCTTC
CSGRREGLGEQFF
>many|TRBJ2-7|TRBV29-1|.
TGCAGCGTCGAGGCGGTTACCCCTCCTTACGAGCAGTACTTC
CSVEAVTPPYEQYF
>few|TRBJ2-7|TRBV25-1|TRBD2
TGTGCCAGCAGTGTTAGCGGGAGTTCCTACGAGCAGTACTTC
CASSVSGSSYEQYF
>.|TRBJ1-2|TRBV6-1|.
TGTGCCAGCAGTGAAATGGGGTACGGCTACACCTTC
CASSEMGYGYTF
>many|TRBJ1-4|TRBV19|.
TGTGCCAGTAGCCTGCAGGGACGATCTGAAAAACTGTTTTTT
CASSLQGRSEKLFF
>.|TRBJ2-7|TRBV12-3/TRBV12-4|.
TGTGCCAGCAGTTTCAGGCCAGCGGAGAGCGAGCAGTACTTC
CASSFRPAESEQYF
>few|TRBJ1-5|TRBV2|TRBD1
TGTGCCAGCAGCTGGACAGGGGATCAGCCCCAGCATTTT
CASSWTGDQPQHF
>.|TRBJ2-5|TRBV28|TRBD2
TGTGCCAGCAGTACTACCTCGCTAGCGGGAGTTCTAGAGACCCAGTACTTC
CASSTTSLAGVLETQYF
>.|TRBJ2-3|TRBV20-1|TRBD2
TGCAGTGCTGTGGCGGGAGAGGTCTCAGATACGCAGTATTTT
CSAVAGEVSDTQYF
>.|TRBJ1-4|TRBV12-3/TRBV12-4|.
TGTGCCAGCAGTTTCCAGGCAACTAATGAAAAACTGTTTTTT
CASSFQATNEKLFF
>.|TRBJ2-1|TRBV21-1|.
TGTGCCAGCAGCAAAGAGACATCCGGGATAGCCGGGACTAGGATCCACAATGAGCAGTTCTTC
CASSKETSGIAGTRIHNEQFF
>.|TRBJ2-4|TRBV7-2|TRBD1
TGTGCCAGCAGCCAAGTCTCAGGGGGAGCCTCTATCAAAAACATTCAGTACTTC
CASSQVSGGASIKNIQYF
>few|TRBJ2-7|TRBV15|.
TGTGCCACCAGCAGAGGAAGAGGGGGGACCTACGAGCAGTACTTC
CATSRGRGGTYEQYF
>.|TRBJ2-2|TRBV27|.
TGTGCCAGCAGTCCCGACAGTGGGGCCACCGGGGAGCTGTTTTTT
CASSPDSGATGELFF
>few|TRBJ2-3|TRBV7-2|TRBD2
TGTGCCAGCAGCGCCAGACTAGCGGGGAGCACAGATACGCAGTATTTT
CASSARLAGSTDTQYF
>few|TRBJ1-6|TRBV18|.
TGTGCCAGCTCACTCGACAGTTCACCCCTCCACTTT
CASSLDSSPLHF
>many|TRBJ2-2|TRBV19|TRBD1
TGTGCCAGTAGCGACAGGGGGCATACCGGGGAGCTGTTTTTT
CASSDRGHTGELFF
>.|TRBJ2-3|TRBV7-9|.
TGTGCCAGCAGCTGGACTATTCGTCCCACAGATACGCAGTATTTT
CASSWTIRPTDTQYF
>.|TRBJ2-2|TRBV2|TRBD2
TGTGCCAGCAGTGAAGTAGGCGGACTAGCGGGAATTAGGGAGCTGTTTTTT
CASSEVGGLAGIRELFF
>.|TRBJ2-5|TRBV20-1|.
TGCAGTGCTAGAGTAATCAGGCGGGGACAGAGGGAAGAGACCCAGTACTTC
CSARVIRRGQREETQYF
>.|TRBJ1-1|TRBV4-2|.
TGTGCCAGCAGCCTTAGACAGAGCAGTGAAGCTTTCTTT
CASSLRQSSEAFF
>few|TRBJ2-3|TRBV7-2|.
TGTGCCAGCAGCTTAGGAAATAGGGATTCCGGCGATACGCAGTATTTT
CASSLGNRDSGDTQYF
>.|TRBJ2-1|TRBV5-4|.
TGTGCCAGCAGCACCACAGGAGAGCAGTTCTTC
CASSTTGEQFF
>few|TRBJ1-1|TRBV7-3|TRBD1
TGTGCCAGCCGCCGGGACAGGGAGACTGAAGCTTTCTTT
CASRRDRETEAFF
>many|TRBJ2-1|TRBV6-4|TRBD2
TGTGCCAGCAGTGAAACCGGGACTAGTCTTCCCAATGAGCAGTTCTTC
CASSETGTSLPNEQFF
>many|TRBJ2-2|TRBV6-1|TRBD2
TGTGCCAGCCAGGGACTAGCGGACACCGGGGAGCTGTTTTTT
CASQGLADTGELFF
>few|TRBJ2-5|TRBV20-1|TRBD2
TGCAGTGCTAGACAACTAGCGGGAGTACGAGAGACCCAGTACTTC
CSARQLAGVRETQYF
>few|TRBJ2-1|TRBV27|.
TGTGCCAGCAGTTTATGGACTTCCCTAAATGAGCAGTTCTTC
CASSLWTSLNEQFF
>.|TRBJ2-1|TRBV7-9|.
TGTGCCAGCAGCTTACCCCGATCTGAGCAGTTCTTC
CASSLPRSEQFF
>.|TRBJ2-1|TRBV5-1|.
TGCGCCAGCAGCTGGGACCTGAGGGGTAGCTCCTACAATGAGCAGTTCTTC
CASSWDLRGSSYNEQFF
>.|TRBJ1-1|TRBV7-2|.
TGTGCCAGCAGCTTTCCCCCTCAGACTGAAGCTTTCTTT
CASSFPPQTEAFF
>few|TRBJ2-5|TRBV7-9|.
TGTGCCAGCAGCATCCAAAGTCCAGAGACCCAGTACTTC
CASSIQSPETQYF
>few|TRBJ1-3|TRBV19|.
TGTGCCAGTAGTGCGACGGTCCGCTCTGGAAACACCATATATTTT
CASSATVRSGNTIYF
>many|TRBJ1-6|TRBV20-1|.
TGCAGTGCTAGAGCAGAATCGCGGCGAAATTCACCCCTCCACTTT
CSARAESRRNSPLHF
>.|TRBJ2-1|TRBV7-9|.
TGTGCCAGCAGCTTAGGTGCCTCCAATGAGCAGTTCTTC
CASSLGASNEQFF